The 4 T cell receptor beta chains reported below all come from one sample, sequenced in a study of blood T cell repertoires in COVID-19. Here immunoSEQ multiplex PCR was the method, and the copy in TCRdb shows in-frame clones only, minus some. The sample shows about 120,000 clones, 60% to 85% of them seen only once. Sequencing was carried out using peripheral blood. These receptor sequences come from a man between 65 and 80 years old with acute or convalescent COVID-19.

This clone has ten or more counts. Here the CDR3 reads CASSQGIRWREEVNYGYTF. The CDR3 DNA follows: TGCGCCAGCAGCCAAGGGATCAGGTGGAGGGAAGAAGTAAACTATGGCTACACCTTC. The rearrangement links TRBV4-3 to TRBJ1-2, with D unresolved. V lost 1 base, J lost 2 bases, and 23 bases lay in between. CDR3 length: 19 residues. Germline CDR1 reads LGHNA; CDR2 reads YSLEER.

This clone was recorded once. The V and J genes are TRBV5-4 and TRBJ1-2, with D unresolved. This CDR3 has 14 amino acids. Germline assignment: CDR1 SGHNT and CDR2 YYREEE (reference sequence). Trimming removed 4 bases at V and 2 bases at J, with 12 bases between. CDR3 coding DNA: TGTGCCAGCAGCCCCTCGACGGGGAACTATGGCTACACCTTC. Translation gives CASSPSTGNYGYTF.

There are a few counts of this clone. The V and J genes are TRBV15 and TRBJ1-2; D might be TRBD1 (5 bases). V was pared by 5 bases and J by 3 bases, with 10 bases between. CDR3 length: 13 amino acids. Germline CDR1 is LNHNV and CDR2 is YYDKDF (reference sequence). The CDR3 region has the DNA TGTGCCACCAGCCAAGGGGTTGACTATGGCTACACCTTC. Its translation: CATSQGVDYGYTF.

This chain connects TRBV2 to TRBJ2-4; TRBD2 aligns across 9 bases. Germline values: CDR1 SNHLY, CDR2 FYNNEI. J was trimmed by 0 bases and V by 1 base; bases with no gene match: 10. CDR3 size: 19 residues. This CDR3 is CASSEDGPTSGLAKNIQYF. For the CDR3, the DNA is TGTGCCAGCAGTGAAGATGGACCTACTAGCGGGTTAGCCAAAAACATTCAGTACTTC.